This T cell receptor beta chain was captured in a study of blood T cell repertoires in COVID-19. This CDR3 region has 15 residues. Germline CDR1 is SGHTA and CDR2 is FQGNSA. The V end lost 5 bases, the J end lost 5 bases, and 18 bases lay between the germline ends. This clone was counted between two and nine times. Profiled with immunoSEQ multiplex PCR; TCRdb holds only in-frame clones, not every one. Of about 190,000 clones detected, around 80% appear once; the ten largest clones hold approximately 3%. The TCR sequence derives from a woman aged 80 or older with active or convalescent COVID-19. Material: peripheral blood. V and J are TRBV7-2 and TRBJ1-2; no clear D. CDR3 region: CASSTRGGYEYGYTF. For the CDR3, the DNA is TGTGCCAGCAGCACCCGCGGCGGGTATGAGTATGGCTACACCTTC.